What follows are 21 T cell receptor beta chains derived from one specimen sequenced in a study of PD-1 blockade in classical Hodgkin lymphoma (dated by TCRdb to 2018 to 2020). Per the publication, the time point label means: newly diagnosed, previously untreated cHL patient sample. Library preparation used the immunoSEQ multiplex PCR assay. TCRdb stores this immuneACCESS table with in-frame sequences only. Part of the clones is absent; in the studies checked, under half of the shortfall reflects unresolved V genes, and no reason is known for the rest. For this sample there are tens of thousands of clones; roughly 91% appear just once. Approximately 4.9% of the sample is taken by the ten largest. Sequenced: peripheral blood mononuclear cells (PBMCs). Every receptor here comes from a human donor with classical Hodgkin lymphoma.

The chain combines TRBV18 with TRBJ1-3; D remains ambiguous. Trimming pared 2 bases from V and 0 bases from J, leaving 11 bases between. The CDR3 consists of 16 residues. In germline, CDR1 is KGHSH, CDR2 LQKENI. The CDR3 coding sequence is TGTGCCAGCTCACCAAGTCCAGCCATCTCTGGAAACACCATATATTTT. Amino acid sequence: CASSPSPAISGNTIYF.

The V gene is TRBV11-1, the J gene TRBJ2-3; TRBD2 matches 7 bases. Germline V lookup: CDR1 SGHAT, CDR2 FQDESV (reference sequence). This CDR3 region has 13 residues. With 10 bases clipped from V and 2 bases from J, the junction kept 6 bases outside the gene matches. CDR3 loop: CATTGRVTDTQYF. DNA for the CDR3: TGTGCCACCACTGGGAGGGTCACAGATACGCAGTATTTT.

The rearrangement joins TRBV2 to TRBJ2-4; 7 bases are shared with TRBD2. Trimming at V came to 2 bases and at J to 0 bases, leaving 13 bases not matched to a gene. Germline V gene sequence: CDR1 SNHLY, CDR2 FYNNEI. The CDR3 is made up of 19 amino acids. As DNA, the CDR3 is TGTGCCAGCAGTGAAAGGTGGCTACTAGCGCTCTTAGCCAAAAACATTCAGTACTTC. Protein sequence: CASSERWLLALLAKNIQYF.

This clone was seen a single time. The chain couples TRBV14 to TRBJ2-1; 7 nucleotides align to TRBD2. Germline CDR1 is SGHDN and CDR2 is FVKESK. CDR3 size: 17 residues. The V segment lost 3 bases and the J segment 2 bases; nucleotides outside the gene matches: 10. Written as DNA, the CDR3 is TGTGCCAGCAGCCAGGGCCCTAGGGAGGGTCCCTACAATGAGCAGTTCTTC. It encodes CASSQGPREGPYNEQFF. Full variable domain (remainder filled in from reference TRBV14 and TRBJ2-1): EAGVTQFPSHSVIEKGQTVTLRCDPISGHDNLYWYRRVMGKEIKFLLHFVKESKQDESGMPNNRFLAERTGGTYSTLKVQPAELEDSGVYFCASSQGPREGPYNEQFFGPGTRLTVL.

The genes are TRBV20-1 and TRBJ1-1; D is unresolved. The CDR3 has 10 residues. Germline-derived CDR1 and CDR2 are DFQATT and SNEGSKA (reference sequence). CDR3 region: CSGWGTEAFF. CDR3 nucleotide sequence: TGCAGCGGGTGGGGCACTGAAGCTTTCTTT.

CDR3 in amino acids: CASSQVDFVGSSYEQYF. CDR3 coding DNA: TGCGCCAGCAGCCAGGTGGACTTTGTGGGATCCTCCTACGAGCAGTACTTC. The chain carries TRBV4-1 and TRBJ2-7; D might be TRBD2 (5 bases). The CDR3 extends over 17 amino acids. Germline values: CDR1 MGHRA, CDR2 YSYEKL. Trimming removed 3 bases from V and 0 bases from J, with 18 bases in between.

This chain links TRBV7-3 with TRBJ2-2; D call uncertain. This CDR3 has 16 amino acids. The germline V gene encodes CDR1 SGHTA and CDR2 FQGTGA. V was cut by 1 base and J by 0 bases, with 9 bases left in between. The CDR3 sequence: CASSLRGPANTGELFF. CDR3 nucleotide sequence: TGTGCCAGCAGCTTAAGAGGCCCCGCGAACACCGGGGAGCTGTTTTTT.

This clone was recorded once. The V and J genes are TRBV13 and TRBJ1-2; D might be TRBD1 (6 bases). V lost 6 bases and J lost 2, with 13 bases in between. CDR1 is PRHDT and CDR2 is FYEKMQ in the germline V gene (reference sequence). The CDR3 has 14 residues. Here the CDR3 DNA reads TGTGCCAGCAGGTTTCAGGGGTACAACTATGGCTACACCTTC. Translating it yields CASRFQGYNYGYTF.

The V and J genes are TRBV4-1 and TRBJ2-1; TRBD2 agrees at 9 bases. The CDR3 has 16 amino acids. The germline CDR1 and CDR2 sequences are MGHRA and YSYEKL. J was trimmed by 10 bases and V by 4 bases; bases with no gene match: 14. The CDR3 loop reads CASSRAEVSGRTEQFF. The CDR3 DNA reads TGCGCCAGCAGCCGAGCCGAAGTTAGCGGGAGAACCGAGCAGTTCTTC.

The rearrangement joins TRBV29-1 to TRBJ2-1; 16 bases match TRBD2. The V gene end was trimmed by 6 bases and the J gene end by 8 bases; junction bases not matched to a gene: 7. Germline V gene sequence: CDR1 SQVTM, CDR2 ANQGSEA. CDR3 length: 15 residues. The chain's CDR3 is CSVGKGLAGGDEQFF. CDR3 DNA sequence: TGCAGCGTGGGGAAGGGACTAGCGGGAGGGGATGAGCAGTTCTTC.

The V call is TRBV4-1, the J call TRBJ2-3; TRBD2 agrees at 7 bases. This CDR3 is 16 amino acids long. The ends lost 1 base at V and 0 bases at J; junction bases unmatched: 4. Germline assignment: CDR1 MGHRA and CDR2 YSYEKL. The CDR3 is CASSQGLAASTDTQYF. The CDR3 region has the DNA TGCGCCAGCAGCCAAGGCCTAGCGGCTAGCACAGATACGCAGTATTTT.

This chain links TRBV28 with TRBJ1-2, with D hard to call. Per germline, CDR1 MDHEN and CDR2 SYDVKM. CDR3 size: 14 residues. Trimming removed 1 base from V and 0 bases from J, with 6 bases in between. In DNA form, the CDR3 reads TGTGCCAGCAGTTTATTCGGGGCTAACTATGGCTACACCTTC. It yields the protein CASSLFGANYGYTF.

In DNA, the CDR3 is TGTGCCAGCAGTTTTTGGGTATCCGACACAGCACCCGGGGAGCTGTTTTTT. Amino acid sequence: CASSFWVSDTAPGELFF. J is TRBJ2-2 and V is TRBV27; D remains unclear. V shed 3 bases and J shed 6 bases, with 20 bases lying between them. The length of the CDR3 is 17 residues. From germline, CDR1 is MNHEY and CDR2 SMNVEV (reference sequence).

This chain connects TRBV29-1 to TRBJ2-7; 8 nucleotides line up with TRBD2. J lost 3 bases, V lost 2 bases, and 6 bases had no gene match. Germline V gene data show CDR1 as SQVTM and CDR2 as ANQGSEA. The CDR3 covers 14 residues. The CDR3 sequence is CSVEFAGGGYEQYF. The CDR3 DNA sequence: TGCAGCGTTGAATTTGCGGGAGGCGGCTACGAGCAGTACTTC.

This clone appeared once. The CDR3 region is CASSDYRSSGEAFF. CDR3 coding DNA: TGTGCCAGCAGTGATTATCGGAGCTCGGGTGAAGCTTTCTTT. J is TRBJ1-1 and V is TRBV2, with D hard to call. CDR3 length: 14 residues. Germline CDR1 and CDR2: SNHLY and FYNNEI. Trimming pared 3 bases from V and 7 bases from J, leaving 15 bases between.

The chain combines TRBV2 with TRBJ2-5; tentatively, D is TRBD1 (6 bases). CDR1 SNHLY and CDR2 FYNNEI come from the germline V gene. The V and J ends lost 7 bases and 4 bases respectively, with 13 bases between them. The CDR3 sequence is 13 residues long. This CDR3 is CASKTGWGETQYF. CDR3 bases: TGTGCCAGCAAAACAGGGTGGGGAGAGACCCAGTACTTC.

CDR3: CASSIGQGAGEKLFF. DNA of the CDR3: TGCGCCAGCAGCATCGGACAGGGAGCGGGTGAAAAACTGTTTTTT. V is TRBV5-1 and J is TRBJ1-4; 8 bases line up with TRBD1. V was pared by 4 bases and J by 7 bases, with 9 bases of the junction left unmatched. The CDR3 sequence is 15 residues long. Germline V lookup: CDR1 SGHRS, CDR2 YFSETQ. The full variable domain, its missing parts supplied by reference TRBV5-1 and TRBJ1-4, is KAGVTQTPRYLIKTRGQQVTLSCSPISGHRSVSWYQQTPGQGLQFLFEYFSETQRNKGNFPGRFSGRQFSNSRSEMNVSTLELGDSALYLCASSIGQGAGEKLFFGSGTQLSVL.

The rearrangement uses TRBV4-2 and TRBJ2-1, with 7 bases lining up with TRBD1. The CDR3 spans 16 residues. J lost 2 bases, V lost 4 bases, and 8 bases had no gene match. The germline V gene has CDR1 LGHNA and CDR2 YNFKEQ. CDR3 in amino acids: CASSPNGQATYNEQFF. DNA of the CDR3: TGTGCCAGCAGCCCAAACGGACAGGCTACCTACAATGAGCAGTTCTTC.

Notes on this clone: Germline and junction disagree at one end, which may indicate a read error. The rearrangement uses TRBV28 and TRBJ2-2; tentatively, D is TRBD2 (7 bases). The CDR3 is 17 residues long. Germline CDR1 and CDR2: MDHEN and SYDVKM. CDR3 protein: CARSSAVGGGPTGELFF. The CDR3 DNA sequence: TGTGCCCGCAGTTCCGCGGTTGGGGGGGGGCCCACCGGGGAGCTGTTTTTT.

The V gene is TRBV29-1, the J gene TRBJ1-4; no firm D call. V dropped 5 bases and J dropped 8 bases, with 21 bases sitting between them. Looked up from germline, CDR1 is SQVTM and CDR2 is ANQGSEA. The CDR3 length is 15 residues. The CDR3 DNA reads as TGCAGCGTTTCGGAGGTCGGGCTTGCGGGCGAAAAACTGTTTTTT. Its translation: CSVSEVGLAGEKLFF.

This chain connects TRBV6-1 to TRBJ1-4, with a possible D match to TRBD1 (5 bases). The germline V and J ends were trimmed by 5 bases and 8 bases, with 15 bases remaining between them. The CDR3 totals 14 residues. The germline V gene has CDR1 MNHNS and CDR2 SASEGT. CDR3 nucleotide sequence: TGTGCCAGCAGTCCCGGGACCGCTCCCGAAAAACTGTTTTTT. Residues: CASSPGTAPEKLFF.